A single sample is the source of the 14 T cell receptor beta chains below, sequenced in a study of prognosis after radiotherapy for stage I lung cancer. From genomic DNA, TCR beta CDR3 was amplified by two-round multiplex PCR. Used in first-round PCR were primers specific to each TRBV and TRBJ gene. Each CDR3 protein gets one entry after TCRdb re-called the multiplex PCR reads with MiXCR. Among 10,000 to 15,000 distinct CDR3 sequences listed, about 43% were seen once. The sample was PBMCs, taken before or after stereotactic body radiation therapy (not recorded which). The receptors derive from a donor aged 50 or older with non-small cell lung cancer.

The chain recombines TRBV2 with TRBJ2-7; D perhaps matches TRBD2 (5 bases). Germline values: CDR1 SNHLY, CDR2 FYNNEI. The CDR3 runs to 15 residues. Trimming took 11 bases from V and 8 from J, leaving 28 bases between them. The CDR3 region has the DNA TGTGCCGCGTCTCTCAGATACGGGATAGGGTACAAGCAGTACTTC. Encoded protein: CAASLRYGIGYKQYF.

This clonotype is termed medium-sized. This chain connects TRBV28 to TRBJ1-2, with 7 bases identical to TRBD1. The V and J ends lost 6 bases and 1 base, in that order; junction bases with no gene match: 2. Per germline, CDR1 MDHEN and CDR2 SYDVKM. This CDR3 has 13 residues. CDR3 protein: CASRRQGNYGYTF. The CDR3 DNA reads TGTGCCAGCAGACGACAGGGTAACTATGGCTACACCTTC.

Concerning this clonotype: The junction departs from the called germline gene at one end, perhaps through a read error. CDR3 protein: CASSPLAEGEHYF. Written as DNA, the CDR3 is TGTGCCAGCAGTCCCCTCGCGGAGGGCGAGCATTACTTC. The chain is built from TRBV6-1 and TRBJ2-7; TRBD2 is a possible D gene (6 bases). CDR1 MNHNS and CDR2 SASEGT come from the germline V gene. The CDR3 totals 13 residues.

CDR3 in DNA: TGTGCCAGCAGCATACGGGACAGTGACTATGGCTACACCTTC. It encodes CASSIRDSDYGYTF. The chain links TRBV7-2 to TRBJ1-2, with TRBD1 matching 7 bases. J lost 3 bases, V lost 5 bases, and 6 bases had no gene match. Germline V lookup: CDR1 SGHTA, CDR2 FQGNSA. The CDR3 is made up of 14 amino acids. The variable domain in full, completed from reference TRBV7-2 and TRBJ1-2, reads GAGVSQSPSNKVTEKGKDVELRCDPISGHTALYWYRQSLGQGLEFLIYFQGNSAPDKSGLPSDRFSAERTGGSVSTLTIQRTQQEDSAVYLCASSIRDSDYGYTFGSGTRLTVV.

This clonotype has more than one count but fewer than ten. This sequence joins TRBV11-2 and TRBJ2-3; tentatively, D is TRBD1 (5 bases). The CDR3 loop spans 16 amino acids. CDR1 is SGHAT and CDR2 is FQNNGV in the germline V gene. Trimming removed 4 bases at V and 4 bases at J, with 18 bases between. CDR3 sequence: CASSWARSRGADTQYF. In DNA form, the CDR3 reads TGTGCCAGCAGCTGGGCCCGGTCAAGGGGCGCAGATACGCAGTATTTT.

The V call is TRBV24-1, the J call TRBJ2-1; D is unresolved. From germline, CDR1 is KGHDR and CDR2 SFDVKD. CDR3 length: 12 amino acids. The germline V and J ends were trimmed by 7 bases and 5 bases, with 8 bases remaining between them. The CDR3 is CATRASDNEQFF. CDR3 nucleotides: TGTGCCACCAGAGCGTCGGACAATGAGCAGTTCTTC.

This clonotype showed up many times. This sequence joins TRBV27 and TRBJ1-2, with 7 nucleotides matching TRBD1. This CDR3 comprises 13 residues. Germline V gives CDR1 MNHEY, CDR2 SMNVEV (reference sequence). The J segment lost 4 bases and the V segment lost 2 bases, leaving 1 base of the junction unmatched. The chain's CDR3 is CASSLGTAYGYTF. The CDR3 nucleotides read TGTGCCAGCAGTTTAGGGACAGCCTATGGCTACACCTTC.

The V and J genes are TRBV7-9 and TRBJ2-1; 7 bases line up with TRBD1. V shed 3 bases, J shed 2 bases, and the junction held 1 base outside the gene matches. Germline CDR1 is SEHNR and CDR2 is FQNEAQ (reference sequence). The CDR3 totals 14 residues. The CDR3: CASSFGTAYNEQFF. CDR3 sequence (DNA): TGTGCCAGCAGCTTCGGGACAGCCTACAATGAGCAGTTCTTC.

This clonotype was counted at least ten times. In DNA form, the CDR3 reads TGTGCCAGCAGCCAGGGGACTCTAGCGGGGGGGTTGCAAGAGACCCAGTACTTC. Amino acid sequence: CASSQGTLAGGLQETQYF. The chain employs TRBV7-2 and TRBJ2-5; 12 bases are shared with TRBD2. Germline V gives CDR1 SGHTA, CDR2 FQGNSA. CDR3 length: 18 amino acids. V trimming: 5 bases; J trimming: 2 bases; junction bases outside the gene matches: 12.

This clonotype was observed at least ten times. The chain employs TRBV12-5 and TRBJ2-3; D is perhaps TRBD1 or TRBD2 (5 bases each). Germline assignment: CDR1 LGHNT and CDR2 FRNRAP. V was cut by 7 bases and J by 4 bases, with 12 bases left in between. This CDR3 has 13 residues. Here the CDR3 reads CASASRGADTQYF. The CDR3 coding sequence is TGTGCTAGTGCATCTCGAGGGGCAGATACGCAGTATTTT.

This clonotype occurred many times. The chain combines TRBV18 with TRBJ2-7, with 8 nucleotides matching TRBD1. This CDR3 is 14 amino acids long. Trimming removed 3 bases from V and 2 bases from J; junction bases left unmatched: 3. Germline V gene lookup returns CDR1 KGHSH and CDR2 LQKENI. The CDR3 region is CASSPQTGAYEQYF. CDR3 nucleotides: TGTGCCAGCTCACCGCAGACAGGGGCCTACGAGCAGTACTTC. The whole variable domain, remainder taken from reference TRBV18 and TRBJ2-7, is NAGVMQNPRHLVRRRGQEARLRCSPMKGHSHVYWYRQLPEEGLKFMVYLQKENIIDESGMPKERFSAEFPKEGPSILRIQQVVRGDSAAYFCASSPQTGAYEQYFGPGTRLTVT.

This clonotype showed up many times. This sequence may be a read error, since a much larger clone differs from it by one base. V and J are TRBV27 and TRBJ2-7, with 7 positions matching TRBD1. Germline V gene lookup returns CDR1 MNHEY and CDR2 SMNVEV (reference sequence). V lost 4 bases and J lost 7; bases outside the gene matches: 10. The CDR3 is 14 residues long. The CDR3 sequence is CASSSRTGFGEQYF. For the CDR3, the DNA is TGTGCCAGCAGTTCCAGGACAGGCTTCGGGGAGCAGTACTTC.

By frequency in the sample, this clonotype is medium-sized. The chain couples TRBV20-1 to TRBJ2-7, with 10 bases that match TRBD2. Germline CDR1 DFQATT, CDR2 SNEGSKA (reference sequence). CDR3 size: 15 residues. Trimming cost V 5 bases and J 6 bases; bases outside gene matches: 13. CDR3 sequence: CSAGPGTSVGGEQYF. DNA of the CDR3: TGCAGTGCTGGACCCGGGACTAGCGTTGGGGGCGAGCAGTACTTC.

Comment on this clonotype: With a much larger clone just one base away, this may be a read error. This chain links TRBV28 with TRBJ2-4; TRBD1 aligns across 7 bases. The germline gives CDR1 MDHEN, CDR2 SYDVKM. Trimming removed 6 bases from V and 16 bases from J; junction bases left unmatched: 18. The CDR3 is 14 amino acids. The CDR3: CASSAGTVVFGFYF. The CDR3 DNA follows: TGTGCCAGCAGCGCCGGGACAGTCGTGTTTGGTTTTTACTTC.